This T cell receptor (beta chain) derives from a study of cytomegalovirus exposure and HLA in healthy donors. Primers: 60 Vbeta forward and 13 Jbeta reverse. The table came from immunoSEQ multiplex PCR; TCRdb's copy has only in-frame clones and leaves some out. The sample carries some 150,000 clones, approximately 88% recorded once. Trimming at V came to 9 bases and at J to 5 bases, leaving 14 bases not matched to a gene. The CDR3 is 16 amino acids. Germline CDR1 and CDR2: LNHDA and SQIVND (reference sequence). Sample: PBMCs. V and J are TRBV19 and TRBJ2-5; 11 bases are shared with TRBD2. This receptor was taken from a woman aged 18 to 35 in good health and CMV-seronegative. This CDR3 is CASTRSSGGAGETQYF. CDR3 in DNA: TGTGCCAGCACCAGAAGTAGCGGGGGGGCGGGGGAGACCCAGTACTTC. Combining the CDR3 with reference TRBV19 and TRBJ2-5 gives the whole variable domain DGGITQSPKYLFRKEGQNVTLSCEQNLNHDAMYWYRQDPGQGLRLIYYSQIVNDFQKGDIAEGYSVSREKKESFPLTVTSAQKNPTAFYLCASTRSSGGAGETQYFGPGTRLLVL.